Sequencing of this T cell receptor beta chain was carried out in a study of T-cell memory formation after mild COVID-19. Whole-study context: The two donors had largely donor-specific TCR clusters.

One entry per CDR3 protein, called by TCRdb with MiXCR from the 5' RACE reads. The sample has some 350,000 distinct CDR3 sequences, 10% to 15% seen once. Study-wide results and caveats: The finding that pre-infection memory included some responding clones suggested that cross-reactive memory joined.

Details on this clonotype: Its antigen is as yet unknown.

The sample was PBMCs or a T cell subset sorted from them (not recorded which). The source of this sequence is a man between 18 and 35 years old who had mild COVID-19 (a few samples of this study predate the infection). Cell type and time point are not known.

The CDR3 DNA sequence: TGTGCCAGCAGCCAGGGGGGGCTCCACGATACGCAGTATTTT. Translated: CASSQGGLHDTQYF. The genes are TRBV7-3 and TRBJ2-3; D may match TRBD1 or TRBD2 (7 bases each). The CDR3 consists of 14 residues. Germline assignment: CDR1 SGHTA and CDR2 FQGTGA. V was pared by 5 bases and J by 6 bases, with 15 bases between.